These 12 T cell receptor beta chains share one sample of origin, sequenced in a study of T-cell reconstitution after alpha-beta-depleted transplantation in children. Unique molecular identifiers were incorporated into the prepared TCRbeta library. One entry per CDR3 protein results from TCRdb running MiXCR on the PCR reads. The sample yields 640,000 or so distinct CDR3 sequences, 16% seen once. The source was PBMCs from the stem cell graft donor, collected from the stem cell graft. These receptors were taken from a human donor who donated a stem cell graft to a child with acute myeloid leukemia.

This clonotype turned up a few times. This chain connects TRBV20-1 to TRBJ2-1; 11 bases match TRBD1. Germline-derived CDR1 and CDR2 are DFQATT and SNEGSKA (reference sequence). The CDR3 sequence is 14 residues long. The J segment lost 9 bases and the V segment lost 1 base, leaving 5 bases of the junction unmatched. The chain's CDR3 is CSARVGQGAVEQFF. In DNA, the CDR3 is TGCAGTGCTAGAGTTGGACAGGGGGCTGTTGAGCAGTTCTTC.

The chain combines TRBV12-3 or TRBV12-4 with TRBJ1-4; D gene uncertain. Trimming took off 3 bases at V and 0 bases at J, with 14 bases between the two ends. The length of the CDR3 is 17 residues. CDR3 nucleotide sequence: TGTGCCAGCAGTTTTGGGGTGACTAGGGCAACTAATGAAAAACTGTTTTTT. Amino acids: CASSFGVTRATNEKLFF.

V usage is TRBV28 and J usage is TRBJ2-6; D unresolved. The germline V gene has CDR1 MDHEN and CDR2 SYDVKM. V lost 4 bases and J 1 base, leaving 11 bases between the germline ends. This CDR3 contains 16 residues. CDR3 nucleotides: TGTGCCAGCAGTTCTACAGTGTGGTCTGGGGCCAACGTCCTGACTTTC. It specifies CASSSTVWSGANVLTF.

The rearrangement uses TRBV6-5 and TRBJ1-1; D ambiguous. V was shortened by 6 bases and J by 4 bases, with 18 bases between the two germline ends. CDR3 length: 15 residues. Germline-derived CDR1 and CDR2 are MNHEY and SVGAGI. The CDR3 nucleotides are TGTGCCAGCAGCCACTCCTATGGGATGAGCACTGAAGCTTTCTTT. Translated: CASSHSYGMSTEAFF.

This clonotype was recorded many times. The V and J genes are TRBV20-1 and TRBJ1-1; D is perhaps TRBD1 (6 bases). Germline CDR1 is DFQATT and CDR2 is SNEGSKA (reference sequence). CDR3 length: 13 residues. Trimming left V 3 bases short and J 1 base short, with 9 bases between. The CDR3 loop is CSARSGANTEAFF. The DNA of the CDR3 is TGCAGTGCTAGGTCAGGGGCGAACACTGAAGCTTTCTTT.

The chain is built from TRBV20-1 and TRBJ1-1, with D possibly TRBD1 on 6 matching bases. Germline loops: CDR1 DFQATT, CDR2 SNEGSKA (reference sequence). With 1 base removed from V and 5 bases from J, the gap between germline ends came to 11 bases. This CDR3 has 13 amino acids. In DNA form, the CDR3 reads TGCAGTGCTAGAGTCAGGGGCGGAACTGAAGCTTTCTTT. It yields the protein CSARVRGGTEAFF.

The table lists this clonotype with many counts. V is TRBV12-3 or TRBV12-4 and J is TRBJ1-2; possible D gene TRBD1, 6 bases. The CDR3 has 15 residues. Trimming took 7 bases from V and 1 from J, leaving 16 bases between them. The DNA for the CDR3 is TGTGCCAGCATTGCGGACAGCCTTAATAACTATGGCTACACCTTC. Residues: CASIADSLNNYGYTF.

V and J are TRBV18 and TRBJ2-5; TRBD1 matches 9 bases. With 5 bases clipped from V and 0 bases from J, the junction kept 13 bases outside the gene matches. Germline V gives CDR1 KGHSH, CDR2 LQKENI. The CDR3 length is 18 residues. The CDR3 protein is CASSAYKGQGRYQETQYF. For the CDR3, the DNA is TGTGCCAGCTCAGCCTACAAGGGACAGGGCCGGTACCAAGAGACCCAGTACTTC. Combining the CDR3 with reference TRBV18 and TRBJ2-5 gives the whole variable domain NAGVMQNPRHLVRRRGQEARLRCSPMKGHSHVYWYRQLPEEGLKFMVYLQKENIIDESGMPKERFSAEFPKEGPSILRIQQVVRGDSAAYFCASSAYKGQGRYQETQYFGPGTRLLVL.

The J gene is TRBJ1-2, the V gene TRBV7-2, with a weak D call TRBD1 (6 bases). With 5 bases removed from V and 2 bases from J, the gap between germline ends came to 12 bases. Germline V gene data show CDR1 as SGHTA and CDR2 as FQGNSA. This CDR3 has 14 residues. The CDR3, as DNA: TGTGCCAGCAGCAGGGGGGTCTCGAACTATGGCTACACCTTC. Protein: CASSRGVSNYGYTF.

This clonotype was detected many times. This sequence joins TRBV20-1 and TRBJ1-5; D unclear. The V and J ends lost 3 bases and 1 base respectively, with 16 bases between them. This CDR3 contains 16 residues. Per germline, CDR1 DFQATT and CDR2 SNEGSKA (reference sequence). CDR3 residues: CSASPLDGMSNQPQHF. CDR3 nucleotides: TGCAGTGCTAGCCCCCTCGACGGTATGAGCAATCAGCCCCAGCATTTT.

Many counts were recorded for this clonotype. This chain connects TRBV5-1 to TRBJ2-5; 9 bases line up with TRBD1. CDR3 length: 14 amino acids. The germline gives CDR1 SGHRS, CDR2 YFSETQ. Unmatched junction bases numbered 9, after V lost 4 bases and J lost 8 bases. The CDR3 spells CASSKDRGYGTQYF. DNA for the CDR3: TGCGCCAGCAGCAAGGACAGGGGATACGGTACCCAGTACTTC.

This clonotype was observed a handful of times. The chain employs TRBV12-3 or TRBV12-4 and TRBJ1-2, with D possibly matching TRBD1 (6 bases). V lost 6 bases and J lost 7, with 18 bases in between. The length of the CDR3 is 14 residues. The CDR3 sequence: CASRLPTGNSGYTF. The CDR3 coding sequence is TGTGCCAGCAGGCTCCCTACAGGGAACAGTGGCTACACCTTC.